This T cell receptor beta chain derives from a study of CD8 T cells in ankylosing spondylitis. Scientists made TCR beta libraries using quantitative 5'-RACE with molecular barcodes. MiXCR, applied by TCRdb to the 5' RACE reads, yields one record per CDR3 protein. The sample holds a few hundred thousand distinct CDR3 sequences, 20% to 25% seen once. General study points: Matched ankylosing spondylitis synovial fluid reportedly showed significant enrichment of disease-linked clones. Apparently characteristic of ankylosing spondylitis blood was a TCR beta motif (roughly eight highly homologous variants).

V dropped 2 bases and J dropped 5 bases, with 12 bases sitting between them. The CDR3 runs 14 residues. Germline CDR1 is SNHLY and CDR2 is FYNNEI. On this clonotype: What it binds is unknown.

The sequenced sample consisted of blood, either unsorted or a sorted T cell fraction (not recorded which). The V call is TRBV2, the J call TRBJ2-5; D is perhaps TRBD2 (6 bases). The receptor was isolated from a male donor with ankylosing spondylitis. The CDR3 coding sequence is TGTGCCAGCAGTGAATTCGCTAGCGTGGAGACCCAGTACTTC. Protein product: CASSEFASVETQYF. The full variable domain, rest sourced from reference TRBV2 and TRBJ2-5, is EPEVTQTPSHQVTQMGQEVILRCVPISNHLYFYWYRQILGQKVEFLVSFYNNEISEKSEIFDDQFSVERPDGSNFTLKIRSTKLEDSAMYFCASSEFASVETQYFGPGTRLLVL.